A selection of T cell receptor beta chains follows, all from one sample in a study of identical twins. MiXCR, applied by TCRdb to the 5' RACE reads, yields one record per CDR3 protein. The profile shows some 630,000 distinct CDR3 sequences, roughly 7.2% of them singletons. Separately, the same data were catalogued under a study of yellow fever vaccine responses in identical twins.

Source material: PBMCs. The receptors here all came from a woman younger than 35 in good health. The CDR3 runs from the conserved cysteine through the conserved F or W. A D gene is named only where the DNA matches it firmly. Clone size is shown for a subset of rows, as once, few, many or a class of expanded clone.

D | J | size | V | DNA | CDR3
- | TRBJ1-1 | few | TRBV7-8 | TGTGCCAGCAGCCCTTCGGCCGGGGGGTTCCACACTGAAGCTTTCTTT | CASSPSAGGFHTEAFF
TRBD2 | TRBJ2-1 | many | TRBV7-3 | TGTGCCAGCAGCCTAAAAGGGACTAGCGGGAGAAATGAGCAGTTCTTC | CASSLKGTSGRNEQFF
- | TRBJ1-5 | many | TRBV7-2 | TGTGCCAGCAGCTTTAATATGGGTCAGCCCCAGCATTTT | CASSFNMGQPQHF
- | TRBJ2-5 | many | TRBV5-4 | TGTGCCAGCAGCTTTACAGTTGGAGAGACCCAGTACTTC | CASSFTVGETQYF
- | TRBJ2-3 | few | TRBV20-1 | TGCAGTGCTAGAGATAGGCGGGGATACACAGATACGCAGTATTTT | CSARDRRGYTDTQYF
- | TRBJ1-1 | - | TRBV7-9 | TGTGCCAGCAGCCAGAACGAATGGAACACTGAAGCTTTCTTT | CASSQNEWNTEAFF
- | TRBJ1-6 | few | TRBV3-1 | TGTGCCAGCCGCTGGGGACCGAACTCCTATAATTCACCCCTCCACTTT | CASRWGPNSYNSPLHF
- | TRBJ1-1 | many | TRBV6-6 | TGTGCCAGCAGTATAGAGGGCACTGAAGCTTTCTTT | CASSIEGTEAFF
TRBD2 | TRBJ2-1 | few | TRBV12-3/TRBV12-4 | TGTGCCAGCAGGGGACTAGCGGGGGGTGAGCAGTTCTTC | CASRGLAGGEQFF
TRBD2 | TRBJ2-1 | - | TRBV9 | TGTGCCAGCAGCGTAGTCGTTAGCGGGAGTCAATTGGGTGAGCAGTTCTTC | CASSVVVSGSQLGEQFF
- | TRBJ1-4 | many | TRBV7-8 | TGTGCCAGCAGCTACAGGAGGACTAATGAAAAACTGTTTTTT | CASSYRRTNEKLFF
- | TRBJ2-1 | many | TRBV5-1 | TGCGCCAGCAGCTCTGGACCGACCTCCTACAATGAGCAGTTCTTC | CASSSGPTSYNEQFF
- | TRBJ1-1 | - | TRBV19 | TGTGCCAGTAGTACCCAGCCAGAAGGCACTGAAGCTTTCTTT | CASSTQPEGTEAFF
- | TRBJ1-5 | few | TRBV7-9 | TGTGCCAGCGGGGAATCCATAAGCAATCAGCCCCAGCATTTT | CASGESISNQPQHF
- | TRBJ2-1 | many | TRBV12-3/TRBV12-4 | TGTGCCAGCAGTCCGGACTCCCGTGGGTACAATGAGCAGTTCTTC | CASSPDSRGYNEQFF
- | TRBJ1-3 | - | TRBV6-5 | TGTGCCAGCAGTTACTCCAGTAGCTCTGGAAACACCATATATTTT | CASSYSSSSGNTIYF
- | TRBJ1-1 | few | TRBV18 | TGTGCCAGCTCACGAGGGACACCTGGGGCGAACACTGAAGCTTTCTTT | CASSRGTPGANTEAFF
- | TRBJ1-4 | - | TRBV12-3/TRBV12-4 | TGTGCCAGCAGCGCAAGTGGAAGCTCTAATGAAAGACTGTTTTTT | CASSASGSSNERLFF
TRBD1 | TRBJ1-1 | few | TRBV5-1 | TGCGCCAGCAGCCCCCTCCAGGGGGGATCTTTCTTT | CASSPLQGGSFF
- | TRBJ2-4 | few | TRBV20-1 | TGCAGTGCTAGAGTCGGGCAGGGCAACCCAAACATTCAGTACTTC | CSARVGQGNPNIQYF
TRBD2 | TRBJ2-1 | - | TRBV6-2/TRBV6-3 | TGTGCCAGCAGTTATTTAGCGGGGTTCTCCTACAATGAGCAGTTCTTC | CASSYLAGFSYNEQFF
TRBD1 | TRBJ1-1 | - | TRBV12-3/TRBV12-4 | TGTGCCAGCAGTTTAGTCAGGGGGCAAACTGAAGCTTTCTTT | CASSLVRGQTEAFF
- | TRBJ1-3 | many | TRBV12-3/TRBV12-4 | TGTGCCAGCAGTTTAGGAGTACCCACATCTGGAAACACCATATATTTT | CASSLGVPTSGNTIYF
- | TRBJ1-4 | many | TRBV20-1 | TGCAGTGCTACCCCTTGGAACGCTAATGAAAAACTGTTTTTT | CSATPWNANEKLFF
- | TRBJ1-3 | - | TRBV12-3/TRBV12-4 | TGTGCCAGCAGTCTGGGACGGATTTATGGAAACACCATATATTTT | CASSLGRIYGNTIYF
TRBD1 | TRBJ1-1 | many | TRBV12-3/TRBV12-4 | TGTGCCAGCAGTGAAAGGACAGGGACTGTGAACACTGAAGCTTTCTTT | CASSERTGTVNTEAFF
TRBD2 | TRBJ2-1 | many | TRBV5-1 | TGCGCCAGCAGCCTGACCGGGACTAGCGGGAGGGACAAGCAGTTCTTC | CASSLTGTSGRDKQFF
TRBD1 | TRBJ2-4 | few | TRBV2 | TGTGCCAGCAGTGAACAGGGACAGGGTGACATTCAGTACTTC | CASSEQGQGDIQYF
- | TRBJ1-5 | many | TRBV5-1 | TGCGCCAGCAGCCCCGGACCGGGGTTGGGGCAGCCCCAGCATTTT | CASSPGPGLGQPQHF
- | TRBJ2-7 | - | TRBV12-5 | TGTGCTAGTGGTTTACGCATTCCCGGGAGTGGGTACGAGCAGTACTTC | CASGLRIPGSGYEQYF
TRBD2 | TRBJ2-5 | - | TRBV29-1 | TGCAGCGTTCACCGGGGGGGGACTTACCAAGAGACCCAGTACTTC | CSVHRGGTYQETQYF
- | TRBJ1-2 | many | TRBV29-1 | TGCAGCGTTCCGGGATTAACCCTCTATGGCTACACCTTC | CSVPGLTLYGYTF
- | TRBJ2-1 | few | TRBV11-2 | TGTGCCAGCAGCGTCCGGCCTGAAAATGAGCAGTTCTTC | CASSVRPENEQFF
- | TRBJ2-5 | few | TRBV25-1 | TGTGCCAGCACGGGCCAGTACCAAGAGACCCAGTACTTC | CASTGQYQETQYF
- | TRBJ1-1 | - | TRBV20-1 | TGCACCGGGTGGGATCCCCCAAACACTGAAGCTTTCTTT | CTGWDPPNTEAFF
- | TRBJ2-1 | few | TRBV24-1 | TGTGCCACCAGTGATTTGACCTTGAGCTCCTACAATGAGCAGTTCTTC | CATSDLTLSSYNEQFF
- | TRBJ1-1 | few | TRBV5-1 | TGCGCCAGCAGCTTGGTATTGGGTGGGACTGAAGCTTTCTTT | CASSLVLGGTEAFF
TRBD1 | TRBJ1-1 | - | TRBV7-9 | TGTGCCAGCAGCACGTCAGGGGGTGGCAACACTGAAGCTTTCTTT | CASSTSGGGNTEAFF
- | TRBJ1-1 | few | TRBV25-1 | TGTGCCAGCATAGGGGTATGGAACACTGAAGCTTTCTTT | CASIGVWNTEAFF
TRBD2 | TRBJ2-5 | - | TRBV7-2 | TGTGCCAGCAGCTTCGGCCAGCGGGGGGGCCGGGAGACCCAGTACTTC | CASSFGQRGGRETQYF
- | TRBJ2-4 | few | TRBV12-3/TRBV12-4 | TGTGCCAGTAATATAGGGTTAACGGGGACCAAAAACATTCAGTACTTC | CASNIGLTGTKNIQYF
TRBD2 | TRBJ2-1 | many | TRBV24-1 | TGTGCCACCAGGGGAGGGGATGAGCAGTTCTTC | CATRGGDEQFF
TRBD2 | TRBJ2-5 | many | TRBV12-3/TRBV12-4 | TGTGCCAGCAGTTTTATGAGCGGGAGCGACCAAGAGACCCAGTACTTC | CASSFMSGSDQETQYF
TRBD1 | TRBJ2-1 | few | TRBV5-1 | TGCGCCAGCAGCAGTACAGGGGGCCTCTACAATGAGCAGTTCTTC | CASSSTGGLYNEQFF
- | TRBJ2-1 | few | TRBV29-1 | TGCAGCGTTGATATGGGGACGTACAATGAGCAGTTCTTC | CSVDMGTYNEQFF
- | TRBJ2-1 | - | TRBV20-1 | TGCAGTGCTAGAGAGGGAGGGGGGTCCTCCTACAATGAGCAGTTCTTC | CSAREGGGSSYNEQFF
- | TRBJ2-3 | many | TRBV7-3 | TGTGCCAGCAGCTTATCGGCCACTTTCACAGATACGCAGTATTTT | CASSLSATFTDTQYF
- | TRBJ2-7 | few | TRBV14 | TGTGCCAGCAGCCCTGGACACGGGCAGTACTTC | CASSPGHGQYF
TRBD2 | TRBJ2-1 | few | TRBV14 | TGTGCCAGCAGCCAAGATCCAGCGGGAGGGCCCATGAATGAGCAGTTCTTC | CASSQDPAGGPMNEQFF
- | TRBJ2-3 | - | TRBV4-2 | TGTGCCAGCAGCCAAGAGTTTAGCGGCTACACAGATACGCAGTATTTT | CASSQEFSGYTDTQYF
- | TRBJ1-6 | - | TRBV7-9 | TGTGCCAGCAGCCCTGACCCCCGTTCACCCCTCCACTTT | CASSPDPRSPLHF
TRBD1 | TRBJ1-1 | few | TRBV5-6 | TGTGCCAGCAGCTTGAAGGGGCTAGGGGGCCCGTTCACTGAAGCTTTCTTT | CASSLKGLGGPFTEAFF
- | TRBJ1-1 | - | TRBV20-1 | TGCAGTGCTAGAGACAGGGAAGGGACTGAAGCTTTCTTT | CSARDREGTEAFF
- | TRBJ2-1 | many | TRBV4-1 | TGCGCCAGCAGCCAAATACAGGGCCATGAGCAGTTCTTC | CASSQIQGHEQFF